These T cell receptor beta chains were read from a single sample in a study of T cell responses to AZD1222 COVID-19 vaccine. TCRdb's copy holds only in-frame clones and misses some; the assay was immunoSEQ multiplex PCR. The sample comprises some 160,000 clones, 75% to 95% of which are singletons, and approximately 4.7% rests with the top ten. The sequences come from peripheral blood, collected on day 0 of AZD1222 vaccination. The receptors were gathered from an adult in good health. The conserved cysteine and the conserved F or W are not part of the CDR3 here. D genes are given only for firm matches.

J,D,V,CDR3
TRBJ1-1,TRBD1,TRBV23-1,ASSQYRTGVFTEAF
TRBJ1-5,-,TRBV11-3,ASSSNQPQH
TRBJ2-1,-,TRBV29-1,SVEVRSYNEQF
TRBJ2-3,TRBD2,TRBV5-8,ASSRGLAGGTDTQY
TRBJ1-5,-,TRBV5-8,ASSLAGSNQPQH
TRBJ1-2,-,TRBV19,ASSILGTPSSYGYT
TRBJ2-2,-,TRBV5-1,ASRPQNTGELF
TRBJ1-2,TRBD1,TRBV10-2,ASSGTGGWRGYT
TRBJ2-1,-,TRBV19,ASKTPTSEQF
TRBJ2-3,TRBD1,TRBV6-5,ASSPGTGVLDTQY
TRBJ1-6,TRBD1,TRBV28,ASSPSQGANSPLH
TRBJ2-7,TRBD1,TRBV11-3,ASIPDRGRSYEQY
TRBJ2-7,-,TRBV27,ASSSAARGEQY
TRBJ2-3,TRBD2,TRBV5-6,ASSFISGSGTDTQY
TRBJ2-7,TRBD1,TRBV11-3,ASSLLQGAREQY
TRBJ2-1,-,TRBV9,ASSVDSGSSSYNEQF
TRBJ1-2,-,TRBV27,ASKEEQGSYGYT
TRBJ1-1,-,TRBV12-3/TRBV12-4,ASTSPSGTEAF
TRBJ1-6,-,TRBV4-1,ASSQERRSSPLH
TRBJ2-7,-,TRBV9,ASSVDGGLLKNEQY
TRBJ1-3,-,TRBV15,ATSRDPGSSGNTIY
TRBJ2-4,-,TRBV12-5,ASGLVQGSRGDIQY
TRBJ2-5,-,TRBV12-3/TRBV12-4,ASSWVPGETQY
TRBJ1-1,-,TRBV4-1,ASSQTGNLKAF
TRBJ1-5,-,TRBV19,ASSREGRPQH
TRBJ1-1,TRBD1,TRBV29-1,SVYRGMNTEAF
TRBJ1-6,TRBD1,TRBV11-2,ASSRDRAGSPLH
TRBJ2-7,-,TRBV6-5,ASSYSLSALAYEQY
TRBJ2-1,-,TRBV28,ASIPLEGLASSSYNEQF
TRBJ2-3,TRBD2,TRBV7-3,ASSRLAGVADTQY
TRBJ1-5,-,TRBV2,ASSEGRQAQPQH
TRBJ2-7,TRBD2,TRBV28,ASTPVASGRREQY
TRBJ2-1,-,TRBV5-1,ASSLVGTPVDEQF
TRBJ1-5,-,TRBV19,ASDDSFYSNQPQH
TRBJ2-3,TRBD1,TRBV5-1,ASSWWTGGSTDTQY
TRBJ1-2,TRBD1,TRBV5-6,ASSTRRDRGYGYT
TRBJ2-5,-,TRBV6-5,ASSRDSVQETQY
TRBJ2-7,-,TRBV2,ASSGGQTYEQY
TRBJ2-7,TRBD2,TRBV7-4,ASSFLTSGRGYEQY
TRBJ2-1,TRBD2,TRBV9,ASSTLAGPPVPLFSSEQF
TRBJ2-2,TRBD1,TRBV27,ASSHGTATGELF
TRBJ1-1,TRBD1,TRBV14,ASSLQDRVNSEAF
TRBJ1-2,-,TRBV5-5,ASSLAGADLNYGYT
TRBJ2-7,TRBD2,TRBV3-1/TRBV3-2,ASSHPGTSGSYEQY
TRBJ1-3,-,TRBV12-5,ASGPDTSGNTIY
TRBJ1-1,-,TRBV10-3,AISESEGEAF
TRBJ2-1,TRBD2,TRBV27,ASSYDRTSGTSGRALNEQF
TRBJ2-7,-,TRBV11-2,ASSLGAKAGIYYEQY
TRBJ2-7,-,TRBV19,ASSIDPGSYEQY
TRBJ2-5,-,TRBV20-1,SASPGKTQY
TRBJ1-2,-,TRBV18,ASSPPLEGNGYT
TRBJ2-1,TRBD2,TRBV7-3,ASSPGASGRVDNEQF
TRBJ2-7,-,TRBV19,ASSRHSGYEQY
TRBJ2-1,TRBD2,TRBV5-1,ASSPGTSNEQF
TRBJ2-1,-,TRBV11-2,ASSLVEVGEQF
TRBJ2-2,TRBD2,TRBV6-5,ASIGTSGTGELF
TRBJ2-1,TRBD2,TRBV5-1,ASSPGLALDFYNEQF
TRBJ2-5,-,TRBV7-2,ASSATGLETQY
TRBJ1-5,TRBD1,TRBV11-2,ASSLGTKTGVYSNQPQH